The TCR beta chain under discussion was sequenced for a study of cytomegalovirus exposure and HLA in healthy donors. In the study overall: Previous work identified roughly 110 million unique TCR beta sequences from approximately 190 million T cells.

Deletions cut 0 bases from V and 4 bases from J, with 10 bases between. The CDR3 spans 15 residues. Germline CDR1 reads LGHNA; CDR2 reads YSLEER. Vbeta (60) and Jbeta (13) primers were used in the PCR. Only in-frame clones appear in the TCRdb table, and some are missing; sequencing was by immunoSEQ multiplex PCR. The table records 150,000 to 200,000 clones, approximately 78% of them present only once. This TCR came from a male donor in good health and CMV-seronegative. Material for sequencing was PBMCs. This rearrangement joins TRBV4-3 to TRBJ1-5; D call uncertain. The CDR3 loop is CASSQDRRGNQPQHF. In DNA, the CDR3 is TGCGCCAGCAGCCAAGATAGGCGGGGAAATCAGCCCCAGCATTTT.